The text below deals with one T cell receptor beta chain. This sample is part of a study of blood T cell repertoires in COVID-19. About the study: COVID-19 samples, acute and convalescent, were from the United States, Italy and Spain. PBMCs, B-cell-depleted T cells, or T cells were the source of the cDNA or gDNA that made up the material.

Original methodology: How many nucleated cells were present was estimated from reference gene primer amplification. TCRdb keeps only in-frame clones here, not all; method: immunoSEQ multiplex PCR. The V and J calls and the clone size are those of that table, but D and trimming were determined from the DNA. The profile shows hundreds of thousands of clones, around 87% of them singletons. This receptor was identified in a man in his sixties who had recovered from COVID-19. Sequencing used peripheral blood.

DNA of the CDR3: TGTGCCAGCAGCCAAGATAGGCAGGGGCTGAATCAGCCCCAGCATTTT. As protein: CASSQDRQGLNQPQHF. V gene TRBV3-1 (or the pseudogene TRBV3-2) combines with J gene TRBJ1-5; TRBD1 is a possible D gene (6 bases). Germline-derived CDR1 and CDR2 are LGHDT and YNNKEL (reference sequence). V was cut by 0 bases and J by 4 bases, with 13 bases left in between. There are 16 residues in the CDR3.